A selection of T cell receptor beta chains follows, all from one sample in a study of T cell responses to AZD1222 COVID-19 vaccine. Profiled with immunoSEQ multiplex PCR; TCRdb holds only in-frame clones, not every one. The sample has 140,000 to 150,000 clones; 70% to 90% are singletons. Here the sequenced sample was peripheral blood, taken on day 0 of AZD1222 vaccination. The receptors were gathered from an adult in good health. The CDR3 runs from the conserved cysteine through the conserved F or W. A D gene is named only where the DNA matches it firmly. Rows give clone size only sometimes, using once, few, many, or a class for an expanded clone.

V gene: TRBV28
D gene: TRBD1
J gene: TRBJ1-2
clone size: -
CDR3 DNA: TGTGCCAGCAGTCCGGGACAGGGAAACTATGGCTACACCTTC
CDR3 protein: CASSPGQGNYGYTF

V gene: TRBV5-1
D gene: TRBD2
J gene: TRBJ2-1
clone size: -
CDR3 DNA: TGCGCCAGCAGCCCTCGGACTAGCGGGGGGGGTAATGAGCAGTTCTTC
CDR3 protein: CASSPRTSGGGNEQFF

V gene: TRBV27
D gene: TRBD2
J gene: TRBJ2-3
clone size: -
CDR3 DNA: TGTGCCAGCAGTCGCACCCCCCCCTCGGGACTAGTGGGCACAGATACGCAGTATTTT
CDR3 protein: CASSRTPPSGLVGTDTQYF

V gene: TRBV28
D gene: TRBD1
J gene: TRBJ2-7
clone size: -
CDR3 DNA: TGTGCCAGCAGTTCGACAGGGGGCAAAGTATCCTACGAGCAGTACTTC
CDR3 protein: CASSSTGGKVSYEQYF

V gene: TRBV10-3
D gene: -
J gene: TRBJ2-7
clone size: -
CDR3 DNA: TGTGCCATCAGTGGTACAGAGAGCTCCTACGAGCAGTACTTC
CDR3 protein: CAISGTESSYEQYF

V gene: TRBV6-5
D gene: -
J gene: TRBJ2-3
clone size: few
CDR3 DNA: TGTGCCAGCAGTTTGGCAGGGTACACAGATACGCAGTATTTT
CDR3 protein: CASSLAGYTDTQYF

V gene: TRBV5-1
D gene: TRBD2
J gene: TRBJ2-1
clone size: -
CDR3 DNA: TGCGCCAGCAGCCGGACCGGGACTACCCACAATGAGCAGTTCTTC
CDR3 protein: CASSRTGTTHNEQFF

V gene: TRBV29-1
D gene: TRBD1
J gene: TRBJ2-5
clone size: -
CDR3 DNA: TGCAGCGTCGTGGGACAGGGTGGAAAAGAGACCCAGTACTTC
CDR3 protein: CSVVGQGGKETQYF

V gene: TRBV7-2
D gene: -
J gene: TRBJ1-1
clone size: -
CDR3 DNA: TGTGCCAGCAGCCCCCAGGGGCGGGGGTCTGGCACTGAAGCTTTCTTT
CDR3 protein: CASSPQGRGSGTEAFF

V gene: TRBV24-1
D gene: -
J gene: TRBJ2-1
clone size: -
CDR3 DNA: TGTGCCACCAGTGATTTGACTTCCAGGGGGCAGTTCTTC
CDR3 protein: CATSDLTSRGQFF

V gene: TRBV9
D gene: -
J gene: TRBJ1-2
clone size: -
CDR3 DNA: TGTGCCCGCCGCGGCGGGGGGGACTATGGCTACACCTTC
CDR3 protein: CARRGGGDYGYTF

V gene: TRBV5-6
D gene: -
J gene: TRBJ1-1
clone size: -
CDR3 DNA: TGTGCCAGCAGCCCCCGACTGAACACTGAAGCTTTCTTT
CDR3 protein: CASSPRLNTEAFF

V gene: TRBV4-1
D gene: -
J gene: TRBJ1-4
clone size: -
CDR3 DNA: TGCGCCAGCAGCCAAGATCGGGGGGGACTTGCAACTAATGAAAAACTGTTTTTT
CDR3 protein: CASSQDRGGLATNEKLFF

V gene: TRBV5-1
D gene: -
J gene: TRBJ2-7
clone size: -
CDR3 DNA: TGCGCCAGCAGCTTGGGCCCGGGAACCTACGAGCAGTACTTC
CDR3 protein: CASSLGPGTYEQYF

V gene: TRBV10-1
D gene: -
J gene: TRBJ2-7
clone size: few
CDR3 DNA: TGCGCCAGCAGTTTTCGGTTCTCCTACGAGCAGTACTTC
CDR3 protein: CASSFRFSYEQYF

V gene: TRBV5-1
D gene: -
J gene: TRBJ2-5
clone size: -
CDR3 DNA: TGCGCCAGCAGCTTGGGCGGGTCCCAAGAGACCCAGTACTTC
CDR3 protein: CASSLGGSQETQYF

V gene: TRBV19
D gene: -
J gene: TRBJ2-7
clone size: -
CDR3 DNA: TGTGCCAGTAGTTTTTCCGGAGGGGAGCAGTACTTC
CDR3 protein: CASSFSGGEQYF

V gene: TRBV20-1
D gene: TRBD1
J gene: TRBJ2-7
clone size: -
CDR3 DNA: TGCAGTGCTAGTGGGACAGTATACGAGCAGTACTTC
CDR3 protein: CSASGTVYEQYF

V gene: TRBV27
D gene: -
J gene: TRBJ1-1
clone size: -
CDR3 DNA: TGTGCCTCGACGGGAAGGGGCGGATATGAAGCTTTCTTT
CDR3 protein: CASTGRGGYEAFF

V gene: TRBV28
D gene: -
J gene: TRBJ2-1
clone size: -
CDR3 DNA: TGTGCCAGCAGTCCCCGACAGGTTGTTGACAATGAGCAGTTCTTC
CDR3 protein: CASSPRQVVDNEQFF

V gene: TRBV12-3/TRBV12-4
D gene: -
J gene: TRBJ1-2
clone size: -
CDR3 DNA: TGTGCCAGCAGTTTTTCCCTAGTTCATGGCTACACCTTC
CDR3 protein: CASSFSLVHGYTF

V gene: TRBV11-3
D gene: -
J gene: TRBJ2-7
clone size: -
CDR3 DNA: TGTGCCAGCAGCTTAGGATTTATCGGGGGCGGAGGCGAGCAGTACTTC
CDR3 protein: CASSLGFIGGGGEQYF

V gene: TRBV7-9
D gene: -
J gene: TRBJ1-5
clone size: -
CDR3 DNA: TGTGCCAGCAGCTCACAGCCTAATCAGCCCCAGCATTTT
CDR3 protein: CASSSQPNQPQHF

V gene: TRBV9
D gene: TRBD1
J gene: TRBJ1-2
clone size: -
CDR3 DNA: TGTGCCAGCAGCGGAGGGGGACAGGGGGTTTCTGGCTACACCTTC
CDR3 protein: CASSGGGQGVSGYTF

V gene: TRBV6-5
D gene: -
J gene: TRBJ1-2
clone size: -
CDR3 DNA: TGTGCCAGCATCGAACAGGGAGGATTTAACTATGGCTACACCTTC
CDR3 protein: CASIEQGGFNYGYTF

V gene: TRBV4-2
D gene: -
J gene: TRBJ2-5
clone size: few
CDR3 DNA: TGTGCCAGCAGCCAAGCCCAGTGGGAGACCCAGTACTTC
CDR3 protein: CASSQAQWETQYF

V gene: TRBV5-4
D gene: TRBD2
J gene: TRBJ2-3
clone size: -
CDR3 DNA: TGTGCCAGCAGCCCCCGTGGACTAGCGGGACCCCCTAGCACAGATACGCAGTATTTT
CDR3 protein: CASSPRGLAGPPSTDTQYF

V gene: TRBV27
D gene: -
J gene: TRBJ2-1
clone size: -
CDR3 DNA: TGTGCCAGCAGTGAGCGGAGAATAGATGAGCAGTTCTTC
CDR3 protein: CASSERRIDEQFF

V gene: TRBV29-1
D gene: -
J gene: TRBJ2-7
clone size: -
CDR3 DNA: TGCAGCGTTGCGGGACCTAGCTCCTACGAGCAGTACTTC
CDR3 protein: CSVAGPSSYEQYF

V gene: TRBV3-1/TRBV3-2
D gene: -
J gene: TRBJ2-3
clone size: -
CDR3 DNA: TGTGCCAGCAGCCGCGCGCTCCTTGGCACAGATACGCAGTATTTT
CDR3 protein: CASSRALLGTDTQYF

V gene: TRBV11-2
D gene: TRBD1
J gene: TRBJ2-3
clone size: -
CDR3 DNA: TGTGCCAGCAGCTTAGACTCCGACAGGGGGCGTCAAGATACGCAGTATTTT
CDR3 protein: CASSLDSDRGRQDTQYF

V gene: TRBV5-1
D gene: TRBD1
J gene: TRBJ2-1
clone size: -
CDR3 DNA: TGCGCCAGCAGCTTGGTCGGTATAGGGGGCTCGAATGAGCAGTTCTTC
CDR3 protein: CASSLVGIGGSNEQFF

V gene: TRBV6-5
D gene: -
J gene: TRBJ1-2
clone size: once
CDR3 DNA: TGTGCCAGCAGTACCCGATTGGGGGATATTGCCTTC
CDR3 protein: CASSTRLGDIAF

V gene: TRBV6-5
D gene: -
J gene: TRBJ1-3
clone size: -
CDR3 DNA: TGTGCCAGCAGGGGGGCTAGCTCTGGAAACACCATATATTTT
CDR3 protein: CASRGASSGNTIYF

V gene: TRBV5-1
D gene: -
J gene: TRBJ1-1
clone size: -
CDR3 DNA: TGCGCCAGCAGGCAAGCGGGGGTACGGACTGAAGCTTTCTTT
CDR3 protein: CASRQAGVRTEAFF

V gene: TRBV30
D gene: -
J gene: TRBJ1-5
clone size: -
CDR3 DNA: TGTGCCTTACGTGAGGGCTTTTATAGCAATCAGCCCCAGCATTTT
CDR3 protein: CALREGFYSNQPQHF

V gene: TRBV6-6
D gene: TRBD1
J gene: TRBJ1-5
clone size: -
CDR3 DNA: TGTGCCAGCTCCGGACAGGGGGTCGTTCAGCCCCAGCATTTT
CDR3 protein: CASSGQGVVQPQHF

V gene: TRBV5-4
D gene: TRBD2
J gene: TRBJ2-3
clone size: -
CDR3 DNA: TGTGCCAGCAGCTTGCTGTCTCTAGCGGGGGGGCTTTACCCCGATACGCAGTATTTT
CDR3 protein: CASSLLSLAGGLYPDTQYF

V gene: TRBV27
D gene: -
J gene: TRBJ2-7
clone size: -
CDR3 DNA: TGTGCCAGCAGTTTAGGCACCGCCTACGAGCAGTACTTC
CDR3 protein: CASSLGTAYEQYF